These 20 T cell receptor beta chains share one sample of origin, sequenced in a study of cytomegalovirus exposure and HLA in healthy donors. 60 Vbeta and 13 Jbeta primers were used in PCR. Profiled with immunoSEQ multiplex PCR; TCRdb holds only in-frame clones, not every one. The data hold more than 150,000 clones, with around 77% observed a single time. Sequenced: PBMCs. These receptors came from a middle-aged man in good health and CMV-seronegative.

The genes are TRBV7-9 and TRBJ1-2; D unclear. Germline V gene sequence: CDR1 SEHNR, CDR2 FQNEAQ (reference sequence). CDR3 length: 12 amino acids. Deletions cut 5 bases from V and 4 bases from J, with 8 bases between. As DNA, the CDR3 is TGTGCCAGCAGCCGAGAAAGCTATGGCTACACCTTC. Translation gives CASSRESYGYTF.

The gene calls are TRBV4-2 and TRBJ2-5; TRBD2 agrees at 7 bases. Per the germline V gene, CDR1 is LGHNA and CDR2 is YNFKEQ. With V trimmed by 4 bases and J by 5 bases, 10 bases remained unmatched. The CDR3 sequence is 15 residues long. In DNA, the CDR3 is TGTGCCAGCAGCCTAGAGAAGCGGGGAACGGAGACCCAGTACTTC. It translates to CASSLEKRGTETQYF.

This sequence joins TRBV19 and TRBJ2-7, with TRBD2 identical over 10 bases. Germline CDR1 LNHDA, CDR2 SQIVND (reference sequence). J gave up 5 bases and V 5 bases, and 3 bases lay outside the gene matches. This CDR3 comprises 13 residues. CDR3 amino acids: CASSESGRDEQYV. DNA for the CDR3: TGTGCCAGTAGTGAGAGCGGGAGGGACGAGCAGTACGTC.

The chain joins TRBV7-9 to TRBJ2-1; 8 bases are a match to TRBD1. The V and J ends lost 4 bases and 0 bases, in that order; junction bases with no gene match: 5. Germline loops: CDR1 SEHNR, CDR2 FQNEAQ (reference sequence). The CDR3 is made up of 16 amino acids. CDR3 DNA sequence: TGTGCCAGCAGCTCTTGGACAGGGAGCTCCTACAATGAGCAGTTCTTC. Translated, it gives CASSSWTGSSYNEQFF.

The chain recombines TRBV11-2 with TRBJ1-5, with 7 bases identical to TRBD1. Germline loops: CDR1 SGHAT, CDR2 FQNNGV. This CDR3 contains 13 residues. The V and J ends lost 5 bases and 8 bases, in that order; junction bases with no gene match: 6. In DNA, the CDR3 is TGTGCCAGCAGCGCCGGACAGGCCGAGCCCCAGCATTTT. Its protein product is CASSAGQAEPQHF.

V is TRBV23-1 and J is TRBJ2-2; D perhaps matches TRBD2 (5 bases). TRBV23-1 is an open reading frame whose function is uncertain. V lost 0 bases, J lost 5 bases, and 13 bases lay in between. CDR3 length: 16 amino acids. CDR3 in DNA: TGCGCCAGCAGTCAATCTAGACGGGGAAGAACCGGGGAGCTGTTTTTT. Its translation: CASSQSRRGRTGELFF.

This clone was counted a few times. The CDR3 bases are TGTGCCAGCAGCTTACCTGGACAGGGGGCGAACACCGGGGAGCTGTTTTTT. It is translated as CASSLPGQGANTGELFF. The chain employs TRBV7-6 and TRBJ2-2, with 10 positions matching TRBD1. CDR3 size: 17 residues. With 2 bases clipped from V and 0 bases from J, the junction kept 3 bases outside the gene matches. The germline V gene encodes CDR1 SGHVS and CDR2 FNYEAQ. Filled out from reference TRBV7-6 and TRBJ2-2, the complete variable domain reads GAGVSQSPRYKVTKRGQDVALRCDPISGHVSLYWYRQALGQGPEFLTYFNYEAQQDKSGLPNDRFSAERPEGSISTLTIQRTEQRDSAMYRCASSLPGQGANTGELFFGEGSRLTVL.

Notes on this clone: The junction departs from germline at one end; a sequencing error may be responsible. The chain employs TRBV7-6 and TRBJ2-4; 15 positions agree with TRBD2. Germline CDR1 reads SGHVS; CDR2 reads FNYEAQ. This CDR3 is built from 17 residues. The CDR3 coding sequence is TGTGCCAGCAGCTCTGGACTAGCGGGAGGGCCGATGAACAGTCAGTACTTC. This translates into CASSSGLAGGPMNSQYF.

This chain joins TRBV2 and TRBJ1-1; D call uncertain. There are 14 residues in the CDR3. Germline lookup yields CDR1 SNHLY and CDR2 FYNNEI. V was cut by 4 bases and J by 3 bases, with 12 bases left in between. CDR3 sequence: CASSGEVGYTEAFF. CDR3 nucleotides: TGTGCCAGCAGTGGGGAGGTTGGGTACACTGAAGCTTTCTTT.

The genes are TRBV28 and TRBJ2-7; 10 nucleotides agree with TRBD2. In germline, CDR1 is MDHEN, CDR2 SYDVKM. This CDR3 has 13 amino acids. For the CDR3, the DNA is TGTGTCACTTCTAGCGGGAGAAGTTACGAGCAGTACTTC. It translates to CVTSSGRSYEQYF.

V usage is TRBV23-1 and J usage is TRBJ1-5; TRBD1 agrees at 9 bases. TRBV23-1 is sorted into the ORF group, with uncertain function. The CDR3 runs 19 residues. V trimming: 4 bases; J trimming: 0 bases; junction bases outside the gene matches: 13. The CDR3 loop is CASSRGPGTGNNSNQPQHF. In DNA, the CDR3 is TGCGCCAGCAGTCGTGGCCCCGGGACAGGGAATAATAGCAATCAGCCCCAGCATTTT.

The chain is built from TRBV18 and TRBJ2-1; TRBD2 is a possible D gene (6 bases). This CDR3 region has 17 residues. Germline loops: CDR1 KGHSH, CDR2 LQKENI. The V end was cut by 0 bases, the J end by 8 bases, with 20 bases between. This chain's CDR3 is CASSPPLTRKPLDEQFF. For the CDR3, the DNA is TGTGCCAGCTCACCACCCCTGACTAGAAAGCCTTTGGATGAGCAGTTCTTC.

The V and J genes are TRBV7-9 and TRBJ2-3; 13 bases match TRBD2. Germline values: CDR1 SEHNR, CDR2 FQNEAQ (reference sequence). V lost 5 bases to trimming and J lost 4 bases; unmatched junction nucleotides: 3. CDR3 length: 15 residues. CDR3 amino acids: CASSVGLAGSDTQYF. CDR3 coding DNA: TGTGCCAGCAGCGTGGGACTAGCGGGATCAGATACGCAGTATTTT.

CDR3 region: CASSLAGQGAEDTQYF. Written as DNA, the CDR3 is TGCGCCAGCAGCTTGGCCGGTCAGGGGGCGGAAGATACGCAGTATTTT. The chain joins TRBV5-1 to TRBJ2-3; TRBD1 matches at 8 bases. Germline CDR1 is SGHRS and CDR2 is YFSETQ. The CDR3 has 16 residues. V was clipped by 0 bases and J by 5 bases; unmatched bases: 8.

This chain links TRBV6-6 with TRBJ2-5; unclear D gene. The CDR3 consists of 14 residues. Trimming took 0 bases from V and 5 from J, leaving 10 bases between them. Per germline, CDR1 MNHNY and CDR2 SVGAGI (reference sequence). The DNA for the CDR3 is TGTGCCAGCAGTTACTCGATAACCGGGGAGACCCAGTACTTC. It translates to CASSYSITGETQYF.

Here the CDR3 DNA reads TGTGCCAGCAGCTCCCAAACTAAGCTGTTTGAGCAGTTCTTC. Protein: CASSSQTKLFEQFF. This rearrangement joins TRBV11-2 to TRBJ2-1; no firm D call. Trimming removed 4 bases from V and 9 bases from J, with 16 bases in between. Germline V gene lookup returns CDR1 SGHAT and CDR2 FQNNGV. This CDR3 is built from 14 residues.

This chain's CDR3 is CASSLEGAPGNTIYF. The CDR3 nucleotides are TGTGCCAGCAGTTTAGAGGGAGCCCCTGGAAACACCATATATTTT. The rearrangement links TRBV28 to TRBJ1-3; unclear D gene. Germline V gene sequence: CDR1 MDHEN, CDR2 SYDVKM. The length of the CDR3 is 15 residues. The V gene lost 2 bases and the J gene lost 2 bases, with 10 bases spanning the gap. The variable domain in full, completed from reference TRBV28 and TRBJ1-3, reads DVKVTQSSRYLVKRTGEKVFLECVQDMDHENMFWYRQDPGLGLRLIYFSYDVKMKEKGDIPEGYSVSREKKERFSLILESASTNQTSMYLCASSLEGAPGNTIYFGEGSWLTVV.

The rearrangement uses TRBV5-1 and TRBJ1-4; TRBD1 is a possible D gene (6 bases). V was shortened by 4 bases and J by 2 bases, with 12 bases between the two germline ends. Germline CDR1 and CDR2: SGHRS and YFSETQ. The CDR3 loop spans 15 amino acids. CDR3: CASSPQQGTNEKLFF. DNA of the CDR3: TGCGCCAGCAGCCCTCAACAGGGTACTAATGAAAAACTGTTTTTT.

This chain joins TRBV5-1 and TRBJ2-5, with D possibly TRBD1 on 5 matching bases. With 5 bases removed from V and 5 bases from J, the gap between germline ends came to 13 bases. This CDR3 is built from 13 residues. The germline CDR1 and CDR2 sequences are SGHRS and YFSETQ. Here the CDR3 reads CASRPGMEETQYF. The CDR3, as DNA: TGCGCCAGCAGACCAGGGATGGAGGAGACCCAGTACTTC.

The rearrangement links TRBV19 to TRBJ2-1, with 7 bases lining up with TRBD2. This CDR3 is 15 amino acids long. Trimming cost V 6 bases and J 0 bases; bases outside gene matches: 5. Germline V CDR1 and CDR2: LNHDA, SQIVND (reference sequence). Here the CDR3 DNA reads TGTGCCAGTAGCCTAGCGGAGAGCTCCTACAATGAGCAGTTCTTC. Amino acid sequence: CASSLAESSYNEQFF.